This T cell receptor beta chain comes out of a study of T cells in Graves' hyperthyroidism and ophthalmopathy. A lack of ophthalmopathy progression within 18 months defined stable Graves' hyperthyroidism. Ten or more counts support this clonotype. Researchers took RNA transcripts and amplified the TCR beta CDR3 regions from them. The HTBI primer set was used in a first-round RT-PCR of the TCR CDR3. In TCRdb, the multiplex PCR reads were re-called with MiXCR into one record per CDR3 protein. The sample records hundreds of thousands of distinct CDR3 sequences, 35% to 45% being singletons. V was shortened by 0 bases and J by 10 bases, with 8 bases between the two germline ends. The CDR3 spans 13 residues. The germline V gene has CDR1 SGDLS and CDR2 YYNGEE.

The sequence derives from a man between 18 and 29 years old with Graves' hyperthyroidism. The sequenced sample was blood. The chain has TRBV9 and TRBJ1-6, with D uncertain. The CDR3 spells CASSVAARSPLHF. The CDR3, as DNA: TGTGCCAGCAGCGTAGCTGCGCGGTCACCCCTCCACTTT.